This TCR beta chain was retrieved from a study of breast tumors, draining lymph nodes, adjacent tissues. Overall study results and limits: Compared with lymph nodes, tumors were less diverse; compared with nontumor tissue, more.

Breast cancer patients provided tissue from their axillary draining lymph nodes. This clonotype has just a few counts. No antigen is known for it. TCRdb re-derived calls from the multiplex PCR reads in MiXCR, one entry per CDR3 protein. The sample consists of 150,000 to 200,000 distinct CDR3 sequences, roughly a third of them appearing once. Sequencing was carried out using axillary lymph node tissue. The origin of this receptor is a female donor with breast cancer. Some clones in this sample may be carry-over from other donors' samples.

The CDR3 region has the DNA TGTGCCAGCAGTTTGGAGGGGGTGGCCGGGGAGCTGTTTTTT. It codes for CASSLEGVAGELFF. The chain couples TRBV27 to TRBJ2-2; D is tentatively TRBD1 or TRBD2 (6 bases each). V lost 3 bases and J lost 6, with 11 bases in between. Germline values: CDR1 MNHEY, CDR2 SMNVEV (reference sequence). The CDR3 consists of 14 residues.